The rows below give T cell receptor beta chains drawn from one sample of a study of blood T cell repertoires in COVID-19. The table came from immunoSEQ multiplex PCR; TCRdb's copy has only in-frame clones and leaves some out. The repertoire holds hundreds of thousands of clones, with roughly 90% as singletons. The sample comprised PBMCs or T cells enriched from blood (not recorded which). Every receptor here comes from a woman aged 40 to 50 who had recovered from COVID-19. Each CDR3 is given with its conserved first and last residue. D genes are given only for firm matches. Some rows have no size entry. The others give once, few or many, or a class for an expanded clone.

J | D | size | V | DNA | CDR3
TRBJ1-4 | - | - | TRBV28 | TGTGCCAGCAGTTTCCGGACATTCACTGAAAAACTGTTTTTT | CASSFRTFTEKLFF
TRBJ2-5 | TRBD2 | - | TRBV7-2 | TGTGCCAGCAGCTCGAACGGCGGGAGTTCTGAGACCCAGTACTTC | CASSSNGGSSETQYF
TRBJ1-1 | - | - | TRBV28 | TGTGCCAGCAGTTTAATAGGACAGCACACTGAAGCTTTCTTT | CASSLIGQHTEAFF
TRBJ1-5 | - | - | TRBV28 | TGTGCCACTAAACTGACAGCGCAAAGCAATCAGCCCCAGCATTTT | CATKLTAQSNQPQHF
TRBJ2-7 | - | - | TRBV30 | TGTGCCTGCGTGCGCGGGGCTGGGTACGAGCAGTACTTC | CACVRGAGYEQYF
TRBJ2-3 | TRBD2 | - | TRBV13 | TGTGCCAGCAGCAGACTAGCGGGGGGGCCGGTAAGAACAGATACGCAGTATTTT | CASSRLAGGPVRTDTQYF
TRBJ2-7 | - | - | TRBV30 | TGTGCCTGGAGCGAGCTTTCCTACGAGCAGTACTTC | CAWSELSYEQYF
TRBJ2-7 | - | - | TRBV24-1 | TGTGCCACCAGGTGGCGAGGGCCGGCTGTCTACGAGCAGTACTTC | CATRWRGPAVYEQYF
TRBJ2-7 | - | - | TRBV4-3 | TGCGCCAGCAGCCAAGATGCGGCAGGACACTTCTACGAGCAGTACTTC | CASSQDAAGHFYEQYF
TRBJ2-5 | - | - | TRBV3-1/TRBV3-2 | TGTGCCAGCAGCCAAGTAGGGGCCCAAGAGACCCAGTACTTC | CASSQVGAQETQYF
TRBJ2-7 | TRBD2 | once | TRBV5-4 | TGTGCCAGCAGCTCCGAGCGGGAGGGGTACGAGCAGTACTTC | CASSSEREGYEQYF
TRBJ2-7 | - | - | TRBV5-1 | TGCGCCAGCAGTAGGGACTCCATACTGGAGGGCGAGCAGTACTTC | CASSRDSILEGEQYF
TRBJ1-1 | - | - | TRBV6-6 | TGTGCCAGCAGTTCCCGGAACACTGAAGCTTTCTTT | CASSSRNTEAFF
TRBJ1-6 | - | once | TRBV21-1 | TGTGCCAGCAGCACGGGACAGGGACGAAATTCACCCCTCCACTTT | CASSTGQGRNSPLHF
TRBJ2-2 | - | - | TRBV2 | TGTGCCAGCAGCCTGGGGCAGGGTGGTGCCGGGGAGCTGTTTTTT | CASSLGQGGAGELFF
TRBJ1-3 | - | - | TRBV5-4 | TGTGCCAGCAGCTTGGGGGCCTTTGAAAACACCATATATTTT | CASSLGAFENTIYF
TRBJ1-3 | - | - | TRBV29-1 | TGCAGCGCCGGGGGTTTTGGAAACACCATATATTTT | CSAGGFGNTIYF
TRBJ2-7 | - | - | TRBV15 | TGTGCCACCAGCAGAAACCCGAGGGACTACGAGCAGTACTTC | CATSRNPRDYEQYF
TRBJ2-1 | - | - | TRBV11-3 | TGTGCCAGCAGCCCCCGACTGACCGCCGGGAATGAGCAGTTCTTC | CASSPRLTAGNEQFF
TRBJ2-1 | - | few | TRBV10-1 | TGCGCCAGCAGAGGGGACTTGAGGCAGTTCTTC | CASRGDLRQFF
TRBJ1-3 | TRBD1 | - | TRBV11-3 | TGTGCCAGCAGCTTGGGACAGGGTCTCCACACCATATATTTT | CASSLGQGLHTIYF
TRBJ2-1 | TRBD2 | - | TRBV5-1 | TGCGCCAGCAGCTTGCCTAGCGGGAGAAGTGAGCAGTTCTTC | CASSLPSGRSEQFF
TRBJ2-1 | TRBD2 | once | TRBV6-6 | TGTGCCAGCAGTCGGACTAGCGGGGGGAGCTCCTACAATGAGCAGTTCTTC | CASSRTSGGSSYNEQFF
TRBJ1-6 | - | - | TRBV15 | TGTGCCACCAGCAGCGCAGGGAATAATTCACCCCTCCACTTT | CATSSAGNNSPLHF
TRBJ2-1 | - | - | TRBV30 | TGTGCCTGGAGTGTACTCCCTTCCAATGAGCAGTTCTTC | CAWSVLPSNEQFF
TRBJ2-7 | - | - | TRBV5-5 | TGTGCCAGCAGCTTCGCAGCGCGGAGGACCCTCTCCTACGAGCAGTACTTC | CASSFAARRTLSYEQYF
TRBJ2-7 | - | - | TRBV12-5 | TGTGCTAGTGGTCCCCGCGGCGGATCCTACGAGCAGTACTTC | CASGPRGGSYEQYF
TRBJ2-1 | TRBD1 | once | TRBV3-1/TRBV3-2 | TGTGCCAGCAGCCAAGAAAGGGGACAGGGGTACAATGAGCAGTTCTTC | CASSQERGQGYNEQFF
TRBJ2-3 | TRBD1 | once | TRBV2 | TGTGCCAGTCAGACTGACAGGGGGAACACAGATACGCAGTATTTT | CASQTDRGNTDTQYF
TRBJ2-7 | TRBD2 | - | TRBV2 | TGTGCCAGCAGGGTGACTAGCGGGAAAACCGAGCAGTACTTC | CASRVTSGKTEQYF
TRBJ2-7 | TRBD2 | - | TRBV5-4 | TGTGCCAGCAGCCCCCTAGCGGGAGCCTACGAGCAGTACTTC | CASSPLAGAYEQYF
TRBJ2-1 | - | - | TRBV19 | TGTGCCAGTAGCCCAATCCCCCAGGGTGAGCAGTTCTTC | CASSPIPQGEQFF
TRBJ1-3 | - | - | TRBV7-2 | TGTGCCAGCAGTCCGGAGGGACCGCTCTCTGGAAACACCATATATTTT | CASSPEGPLSGNTIYF
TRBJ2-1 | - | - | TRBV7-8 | TGTGCCAGCAGCTTAGATGGTGTTGTAGACAATGAGCAGTTCTTC | CASSLDGVVDNEQFF
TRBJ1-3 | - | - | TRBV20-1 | TGCAGTGCTAGTCCACTACGGACAGCTGGAAACACCATATATTTT | CSASPLRTAGNTIYF
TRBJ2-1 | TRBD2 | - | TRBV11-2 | TGTGCCAGCAGCCCCAGGGAGCGGGAGATCTCCTACAATGAGCAGTTCTTC | CASSPREREISYNEQFF
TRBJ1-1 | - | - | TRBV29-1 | TGCAGCGTACCCCGGACAGACAGAGTGAACACTGAAGCTTTCTTT | CSVPRTDRVNTEAFF
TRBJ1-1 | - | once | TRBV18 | TGTGCCAGCTCATCGAGTTTGGGGAGCACTGAAGCTTTCTTT | CASSSSLGSTEAFF